A selection of T cell receptor beta chains follows, all from one sample in a study of post-analysis software for immune sequencing data. TCRdb passed the PCR reads through MiXCR, listing each CDR3 protein once. The sample records some 700,000 distinct CDR3 sequences, roughly three fifths being singletons. The sample taken for sequencing was blood. The receptors originated from a girl aged 2 to 9 with multiple sclerosis. Each CDR3 is given with its conserved first and last residue. D genes are given only for firm matches. Size is omitted from some rows. Given values are once, few, many or a class for expanded clones.

D gene | J gene | clone size | V gene | CDR3 protein | CDR3 DNA
TRBD2 | TRBJ2-5 | few | TRBV29-1 | CSVASSGGYQETQYF | TGCAGCGTGGCATCTAGCGGGGGATACCAAGAGACCCAGTACTTC
NA | TRBJ2-3 | NA | TRBV14 | CASSQENLALYTQYF | TGTGCCAGCAGCCAAGAGAACCTCGCCCTTTATACGCAGTATTTT
NA | TRBJ2-5 | NA | TRBV7-2 | CASSLRSIQETQYF | TGTGCCAGCAGCTTACGATCCATCCAAGAGACCCAGTACTTC
NA | TRBJ2-6 | NA | TRBV5-1 | CASTAGTLSGANVLTF | TGCGCCAGCACCGCCGGGACACTCTCTGGGGCCAACGTCCTGACTTTC
TRBD1 | TRBJ2-3 | NA | TRBV4-3 | CASSQDHGTGGGTQYF | TGCGCCAGCAGCCAAGATCACGGGACAGGGGGAGGTACGCAGTATTTT
NA | TRBJ1-2 | NA | TRBV20-1 | CSARDAGTANYGYTF | TGCAGTGCTAGAGATGCCGGGACGGCTAACTATGGCTACACCTTC
NA | TRBJ2-1 | NA | TRBV5-1 | CASGMGSYNEQFF | TGCGCCAGCGGAATGGGTTCCTACAATGAGCAGTTCTTC
NA | TRBJ1-5 | NA | TRBV10-3 | CAISDEQPTHNQPQHF | TGTGCCATCAGTGATGAACAGCCCACCCACAATCAGCCCCAGCATTTT
NA | TRBJ2-3 | NA | TRBV6-1 | CASGPLSGRRADTQYF | TGTGCCAGCGGCCCGCTGAGCGGTCGGCGCGCAGATACGCAGTATTTT
NA | TRBJ2-5 | NA | TRBV7-3 | CASSLRGPEPQETQYF | TGTGCCAGCAGCTTAAGAGGGCCGGAGCCTCAAGAGACCCAGTACTTC
NA | TRBJ1-5 | NA | TRBV6-4 | CASFKGRISNQPQHF | TGTGCCAGCTTTAAAGGACGGATTAGCAATCAGCCCCAGCATTTT
NA | TRBJ2-1 | NA | TRBV3-1 | CASSRKTSSYNEQFF | TGTGCCAGCAGCCGCAAGACAAGCTCCTACAATGAGCAGTTCTTC
TRBD2 | TRBJ2-3 | few | TRBV11-3 | CASSASGGPSTDTQYF | TGTGCCAGCAGCGCTAGCGGGGGCCCAAGCACAGATACGCAGTATTTT
TRBD2 | TRBJ2-3 | NA | TRBV7-9 | CASSPPIWATSGVPSDTQYF | TGTGCCAGCAGCCCCCCGATATGGGCGACTAGCGGAGTCCCCTCAGATACGCAGTATTTT
TRBD1 | TRBJ1-5 | NA | TRBV12-3/TRBV12-4 | CASSPTGENQPQHF | TGTGCCAGCAGTCCAACAGGGGAGAATCAGCCCCAGCATTTT
NA | TRBJ1-3 | NA | TRBV3-1 | CASSHLTADIYF | TGTGCCAGCAGCCATCTGACAGCAGACATATATTTT
NA | TRBJ2-1 | NA | TRBV6-2/TRBV6-3 | CASSHPAGGLYNEQFF | TGTGCCAGCAGTCACCCCGCAGGGGGGTTATACAATGAGCAGTTCTTC
NA | TRBJ2-1 | NA | TRBV5-1 | CATGRGAASNEQFF | TGCGCCACCGGGCGGGGCGCCGCTTCCAATGAGCAGTTCTTC
TRBD1 | TRBJ2-3 | few | TRBV12-5 | CASGLLSGGSCTDTQYF | TGTGCTAGTGGTTTGCTATCAGGGGGCTCTTGCACAGATACGCAGTATTTT
NA | TRBJ2-1 | NA | TRBV5-1 | CASSPTMQGNYRVAYNEQFF | TGCGCCAGCAGTCCGACTATGCAGGGGAATTATAGGGTCGCCTACAATGAGCAGTTCTTC
NA | TRBJ1-2 | NA | TRBV12-3/TRBV12-4 | CASRSYGTTYGYTF | TGTGCCAGCAGGTCCTACGGGACAACCTATGGCTACACCTTC
TRBD2 | TRBJ2-7 | NA | TRBV5-6 | CASSPAGGSSYEQYF | TGTGCCAGCAGCCCAGCGGGAGGGAGCTCCTACGAGCAGTACTTC
NA | TRBJ2-1 | NA | TRBV12-3/TRBV12-4 | CASSFVRAHNEQFF | TGTGCCAGCAGTTTTGTTCGCGCGCACAATGAGCAGTTCTTC
NA | TRBJ1-2 | NA | TRBV4-1 | CASSQEATAANYGYTF | TGCGCCAGCAGCCAAGAAGCGACAGCCGCTAACTATGGCTACACCTTC
NA | TRBJ2-1 | NA | TRBV29-1 | CSARGLGGGQDEQFF | TGCAGTGCCCGCGGGCTAGGGGGGGGCCAGGATGAGCAGTTCTTC
NA | TRBJ1-1 | once | TRBV20-1 | CSAEPDGGRNTEAFF | TGCAGTGCCGAGCCCGACGGGGGAAGGAACACTGAAGCTTTCTTT
TRBD2 | TRBJ2-1 | NA | TRBV5-1 | CASGPSGGNEQFF | TGCGCCAGCGGCCCTAGCGGGGGCAATGAGCAGTTCTTC
TRBD2 | TRBJ2-1 | NA | TRBV5-6 | CASSFGTSDRFF | TGTGCCAGCAGCTTCGGGACTAGCGACCGGTTCTTC
NA | TRBJ1-2 | once | TRBV30 | CAMRAYGYTF | TGTGCCATGAGGGCCTATGGCTACACCTTC
NA | TRBJ1-4 | NA | TRBV12-3/TRBV12-4 | CASSPLTTNEKLFF | TGTGCCAGCAGTCCATTGACAACTAATGAAAAACTGTTTTTT
TRBD2 | TRBJ2-3 | NA | TRBV7-2 | CASSLELAGGPDPDTQYF | TGTGCCAGCAGCTTGGAGTTAGCGGGGGGCCCGGACCCAGATACGCAGTATTTT
TRBD2 | TRBJ2-7 | NA | TRBV7-6 | CASSLGQRGDEQYF | TGTGCCAGCAGCTTAGGCCAGCGGGGGGACGAGCAGTACTTC
NA | TRBJ2-5 | NA | TRBV11-3 | CASSPVGLGRLQETQYF | TGTGCCAGCAGCCCAGTCGGTCTGGGACGGCTTCAAGAGACCCAGTACTTC
NA | TRBJ2-3 | NA | TRBV11-2 | CASSYTPGPGDTQYF | TGTGCCAGCAGTTATACACCGGGACCCGGGGATACGCAGTATTTT